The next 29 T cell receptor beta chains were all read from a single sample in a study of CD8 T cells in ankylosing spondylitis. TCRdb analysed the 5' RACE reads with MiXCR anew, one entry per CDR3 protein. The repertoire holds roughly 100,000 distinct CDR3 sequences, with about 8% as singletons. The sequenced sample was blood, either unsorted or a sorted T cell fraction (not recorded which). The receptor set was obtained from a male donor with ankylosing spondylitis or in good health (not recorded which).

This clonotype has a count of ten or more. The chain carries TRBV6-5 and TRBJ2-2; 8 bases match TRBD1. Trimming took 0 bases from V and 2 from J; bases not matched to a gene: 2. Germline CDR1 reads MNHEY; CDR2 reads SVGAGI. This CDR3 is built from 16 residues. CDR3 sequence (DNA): TGTGCCAGCAGTTACTCGGACAGGGTCAACACCGGGGAGCTGTTTTTT. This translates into CASSYSDRVNTGELFF.

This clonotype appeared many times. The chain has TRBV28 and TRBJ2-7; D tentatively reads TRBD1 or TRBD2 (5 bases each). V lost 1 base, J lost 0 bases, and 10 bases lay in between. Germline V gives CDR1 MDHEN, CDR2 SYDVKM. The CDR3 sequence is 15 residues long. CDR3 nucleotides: TGTGCCAGCAGTTTATTCGGGACGGGCTCCTACGAGCAGTACTTC. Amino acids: CASSLFGTGSYEQYF. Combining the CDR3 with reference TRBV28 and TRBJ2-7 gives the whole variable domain DVKVTQSSRYLVKRTGEKVFLECVQDMDHENMFWYRQDPGLGLRLIYFSYDVKMKEKGDIPEGYSVSREKKERFSLILESASTNQTSMYLCASSLFGTGSYEQYFGPGTRLTVT.

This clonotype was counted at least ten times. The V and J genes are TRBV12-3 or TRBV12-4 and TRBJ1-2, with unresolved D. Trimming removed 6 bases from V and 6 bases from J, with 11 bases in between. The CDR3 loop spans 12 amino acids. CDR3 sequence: CASRKVPHGYTF. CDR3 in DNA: TGTGCCAGCAGGAAGGTCCCCCATGGCTACACCTTC.

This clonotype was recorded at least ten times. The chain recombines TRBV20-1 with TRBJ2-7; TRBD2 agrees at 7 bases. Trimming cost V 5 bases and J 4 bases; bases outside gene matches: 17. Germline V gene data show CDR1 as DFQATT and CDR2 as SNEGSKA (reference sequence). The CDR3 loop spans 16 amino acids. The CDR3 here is CSAGGRRLAAIYEQYF. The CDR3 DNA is TGCAGTGCTGGGGGTAGAAGGCTAGCGGCGATATACGAGCAGTACTTC.

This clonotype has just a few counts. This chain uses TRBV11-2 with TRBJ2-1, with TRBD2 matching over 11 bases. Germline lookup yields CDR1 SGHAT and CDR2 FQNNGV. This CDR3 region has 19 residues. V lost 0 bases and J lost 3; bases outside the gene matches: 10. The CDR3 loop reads CASSLERASGRRDYNEQFF. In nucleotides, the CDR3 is TGTGCCAGCAGCTTAGAGAGGGCTAGCGGGAGGCGTGACTACAATGAGCAGTTCTTC.

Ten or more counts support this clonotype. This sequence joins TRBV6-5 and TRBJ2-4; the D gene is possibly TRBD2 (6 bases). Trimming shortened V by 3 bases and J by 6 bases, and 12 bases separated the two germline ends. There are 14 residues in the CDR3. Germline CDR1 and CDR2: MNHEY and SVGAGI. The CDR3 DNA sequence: TGTGCCAGCAGTTATCCCGGGAGTCGAAACATTCAGTACTTC. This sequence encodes CASSYPGSRNIQYF.

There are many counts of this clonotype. The CDR3 reads CSAPGLGITSTDTQYF. The CDR3 DNA is TGCAGTGCCCCGGGGTTGGGGATTACTAGCACAGATACGCAGTATTTT. V gene TRBV20-1 combines with J gene TRBJ2-3; D perhaps matches TRBD2 (5 bases). Trimming removed 6 bases from V and 0 bases from J, with 19 bases in between. Per the germline V gene, CDR1 is DFQATT and CDR2 is SNEGSKA (reference sequence). The CDR3 has 16 amino acids.

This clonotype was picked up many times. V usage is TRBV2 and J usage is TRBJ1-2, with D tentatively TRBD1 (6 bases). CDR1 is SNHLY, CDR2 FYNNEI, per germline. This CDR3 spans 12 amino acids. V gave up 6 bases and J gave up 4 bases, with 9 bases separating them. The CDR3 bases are TGTGCCAGCAGGGGGGACACCTATGGCTACACCTTC. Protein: CASRGDTYGYTF.

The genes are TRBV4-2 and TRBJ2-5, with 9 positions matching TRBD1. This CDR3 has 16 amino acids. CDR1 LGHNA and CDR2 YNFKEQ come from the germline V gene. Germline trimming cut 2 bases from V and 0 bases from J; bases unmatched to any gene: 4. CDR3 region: CASSQTGTGYQETQYF. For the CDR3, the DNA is TGTGCCAGCAGCCAAACCGGGACAGGGTACCAAGAGACCCAGTACTTC.

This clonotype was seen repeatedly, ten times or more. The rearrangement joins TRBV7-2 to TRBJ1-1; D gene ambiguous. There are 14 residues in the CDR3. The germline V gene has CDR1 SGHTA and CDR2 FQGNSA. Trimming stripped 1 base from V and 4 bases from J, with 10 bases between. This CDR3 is CASSLVWGRTEAFF. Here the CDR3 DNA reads TGTGCCAGCAGCTTAGTTTGGGGTCGCACTGAAGCTTTCTTT.

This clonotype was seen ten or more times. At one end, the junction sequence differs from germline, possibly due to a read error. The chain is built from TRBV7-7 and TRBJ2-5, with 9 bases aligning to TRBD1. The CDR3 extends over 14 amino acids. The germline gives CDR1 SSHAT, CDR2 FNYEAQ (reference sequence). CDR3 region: CASSRGTGQETQYF. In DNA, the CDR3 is TGTGCTAGCAGCCGCGGGACAGGGCAAGAGACCCAGTACTTC.

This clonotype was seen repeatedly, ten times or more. The CDR3 DNA reads TGCAGTGCTCGGGACCAACCGGTAGTTCGGGAGACCCAGTACTTC. It translates to CSARDQPVVRETQYF. This rearrangement joins TRBV20-1 to TRBJ2-5; D may match TRBD1 or TRBD2 (5 bases each). V lost 5 bases and J lost 5, with 21 bases in between. The germline V gene has CDR1 DFQATT and CDR2 SNEGSKA (reference sequence). This CDR3 comprises 15 residues.

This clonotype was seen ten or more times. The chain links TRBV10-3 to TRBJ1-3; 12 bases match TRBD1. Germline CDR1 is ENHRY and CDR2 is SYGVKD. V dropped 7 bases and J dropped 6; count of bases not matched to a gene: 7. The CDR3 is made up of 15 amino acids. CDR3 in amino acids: CAINSGQGAENTIYF. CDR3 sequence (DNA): TGTGCCATCAACTCGGGACAGGGGGCTGAAAACACCATATATTTT.

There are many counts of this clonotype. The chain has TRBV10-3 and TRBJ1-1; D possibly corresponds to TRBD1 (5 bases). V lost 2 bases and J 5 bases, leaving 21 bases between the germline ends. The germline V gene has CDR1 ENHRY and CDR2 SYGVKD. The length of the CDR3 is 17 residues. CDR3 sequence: CAISEPSRQQGRTEAFF. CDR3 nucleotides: TGTGCCATCAGTGAGCCCTCTAGGCAGCAGGGTCGGACTGAAGCTTTCTTT.

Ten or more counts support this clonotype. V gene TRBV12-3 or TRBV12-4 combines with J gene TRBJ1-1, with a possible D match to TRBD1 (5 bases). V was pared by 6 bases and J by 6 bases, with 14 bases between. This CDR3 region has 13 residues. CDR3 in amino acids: CASRVPGSSEAFF. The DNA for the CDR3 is TGTGCCAGCAGAGTACCAGGGTCTTCTGAAGCTTTCTTT.

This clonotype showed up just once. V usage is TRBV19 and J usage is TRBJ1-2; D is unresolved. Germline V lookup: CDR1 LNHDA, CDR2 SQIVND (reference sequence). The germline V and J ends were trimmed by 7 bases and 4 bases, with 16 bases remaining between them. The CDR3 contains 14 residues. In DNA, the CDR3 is TGTGCCAGTAAATTCCCCGGAATAGGCTATGGCTACACCTTC. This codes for CASKFPGIGYGYTF.

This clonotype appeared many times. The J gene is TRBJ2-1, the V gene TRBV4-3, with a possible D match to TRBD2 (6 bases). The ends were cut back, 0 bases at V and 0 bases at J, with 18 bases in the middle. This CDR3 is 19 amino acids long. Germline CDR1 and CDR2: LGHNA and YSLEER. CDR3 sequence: CASSQERALAPSSYNEQFF. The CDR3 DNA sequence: TGCGCCAGCAGCCAAGAGAGGGCCCTAGCGCCGAGCTCCTACAATGAGCAGTTCTTC.

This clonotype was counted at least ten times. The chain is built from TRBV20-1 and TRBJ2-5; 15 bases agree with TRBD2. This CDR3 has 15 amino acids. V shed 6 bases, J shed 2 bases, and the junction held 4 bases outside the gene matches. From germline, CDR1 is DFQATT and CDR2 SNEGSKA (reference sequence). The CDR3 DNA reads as TGCAGTGCCCCGGGACTAGCGGGGGGTCAAGAGACCCAGTACTTC. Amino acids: CSAPGLAGGQETQYF.

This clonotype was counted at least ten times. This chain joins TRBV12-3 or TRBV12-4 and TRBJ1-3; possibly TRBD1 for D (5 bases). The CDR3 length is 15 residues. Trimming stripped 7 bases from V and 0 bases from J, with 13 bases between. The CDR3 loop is CASTGDFLSGNTIYF. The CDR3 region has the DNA TGTGCCAGCACCGGGGACTTCCTCTCTGGAAACACCATATATTTT.

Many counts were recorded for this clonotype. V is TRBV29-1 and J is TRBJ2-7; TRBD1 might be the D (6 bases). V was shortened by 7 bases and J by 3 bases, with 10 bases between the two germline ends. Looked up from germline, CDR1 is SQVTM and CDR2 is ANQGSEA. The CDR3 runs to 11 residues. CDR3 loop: CSARDNYEQYF. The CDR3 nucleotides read TGCAGCGCCCGGGACAACTACGAGCAGTACTTC.

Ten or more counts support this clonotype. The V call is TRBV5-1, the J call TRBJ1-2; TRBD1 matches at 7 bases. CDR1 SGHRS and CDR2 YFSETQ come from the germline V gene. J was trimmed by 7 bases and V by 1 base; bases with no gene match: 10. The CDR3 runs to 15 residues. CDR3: CASSLMGQFRSGYTF. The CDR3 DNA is TGCGCCAGCAGCTTGATGGGACAGTTTCGCTCTGGCTACACCTTC.

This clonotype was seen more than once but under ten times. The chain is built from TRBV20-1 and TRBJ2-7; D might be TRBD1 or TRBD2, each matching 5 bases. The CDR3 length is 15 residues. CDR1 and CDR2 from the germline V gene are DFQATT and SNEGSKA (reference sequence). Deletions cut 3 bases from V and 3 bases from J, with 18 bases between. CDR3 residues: CSARDIRDLRYEQYF. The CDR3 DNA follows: TGCAGTGCTAGGGACATCCGGGACCTTCGCTACGAGCAGTACTTC.

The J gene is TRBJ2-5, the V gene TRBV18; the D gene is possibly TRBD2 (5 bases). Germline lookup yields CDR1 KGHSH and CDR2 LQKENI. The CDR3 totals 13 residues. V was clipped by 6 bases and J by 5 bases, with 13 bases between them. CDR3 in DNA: TGTGCCAGCTCCGAGGGTTCGGGTGAGACCCAGTACTTC. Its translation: CASSEGSGETQYF.

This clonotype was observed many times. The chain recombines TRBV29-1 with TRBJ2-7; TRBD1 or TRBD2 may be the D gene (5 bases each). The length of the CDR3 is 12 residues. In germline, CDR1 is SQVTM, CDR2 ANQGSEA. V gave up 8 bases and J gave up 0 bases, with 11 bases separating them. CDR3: CSFRDGSYEQYF. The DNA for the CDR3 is TGCAGCTTTAGGGACGGCTCCTACGAGCAGTACTTC.

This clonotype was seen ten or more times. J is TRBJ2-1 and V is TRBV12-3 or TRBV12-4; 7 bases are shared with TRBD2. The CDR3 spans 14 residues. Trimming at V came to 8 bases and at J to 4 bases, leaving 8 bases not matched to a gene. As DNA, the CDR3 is TGTGCCAGCGGCCCCACTAGCGAGTACAATGAGCAGTTCTTC. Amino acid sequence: CASGPTSEYNEQFF.

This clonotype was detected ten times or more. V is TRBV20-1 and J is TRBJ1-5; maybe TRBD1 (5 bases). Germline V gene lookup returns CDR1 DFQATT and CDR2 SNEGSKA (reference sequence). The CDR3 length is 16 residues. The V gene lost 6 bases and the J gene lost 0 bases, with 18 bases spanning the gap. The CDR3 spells CSALTGRGSSNQPQHF. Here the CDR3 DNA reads TGCAGTGCACTAACTGGGAGGGGTTCTAGCAATCAGCCCCAGCATTTT.

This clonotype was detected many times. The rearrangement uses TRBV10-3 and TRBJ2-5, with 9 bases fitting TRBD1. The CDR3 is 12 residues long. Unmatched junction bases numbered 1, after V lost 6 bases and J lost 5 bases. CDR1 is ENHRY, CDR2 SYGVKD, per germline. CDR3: CAISGTGETQYF. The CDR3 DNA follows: TGTGCCATCAGCGGGACAGGGGAGACCCAGTACTTC.

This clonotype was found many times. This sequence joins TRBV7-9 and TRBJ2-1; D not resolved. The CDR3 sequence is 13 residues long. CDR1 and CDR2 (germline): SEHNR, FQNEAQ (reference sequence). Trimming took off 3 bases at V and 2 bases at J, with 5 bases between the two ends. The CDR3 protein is CASSLDAYNEQFF. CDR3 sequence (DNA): TGTGCCAGCAGCTTGGATGCCTACAATGAGCAGTTCTTC.

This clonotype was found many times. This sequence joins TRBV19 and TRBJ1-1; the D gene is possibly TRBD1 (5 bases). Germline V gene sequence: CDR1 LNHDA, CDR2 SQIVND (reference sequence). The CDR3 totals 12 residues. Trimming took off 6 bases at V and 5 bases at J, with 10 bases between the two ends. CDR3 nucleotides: TGTGCCAGTAGAAAAGGGGTGACTGAAGCTTTCTTT. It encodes CASRKGVTEAFF.